The 20 T cell receptor beta chains below were found in one sample sequenced in a study of sequential checkpoint blockade in melanoma. The treatment is: randomized to nivolumab then ipilimumab (arm A) or the reverse (arm B). Some clones are missing from TCRdb's copy, which holds only in-frame ones; the method was immunoSEQ multiplex PCR. This repertoire shows about 9,200 clones, around 73% found once; its top ten account for 36%. Specimen: CD8+ T cells sorted from blood (inferred from file names), collected from a patient given nivolumab and ipilimumab in sequence. The receptors here all came from a human donor with melanoma.

The chain links TRBV5-1 to TRBJ1-1; TRBD1 aligns across 7 bases. Germline trimming cut 6 bases from V and 1 base from J; bases unmatched to any gene: 6. This CDR3 has 14 residues. CDR1 is SGHRS and CDR2 is YFSETQ in the germline V gene. CDR3 sequence reads: CASTSRDRNTEAFF. The CDR3 bases are TGCGCCAGCACGTCCCGGGACAGGAACACTGAAGCTTTCTTT.

This chain uses TRBV2 with TRBJ2-7, with 10 bases matching TRBD2. Unmatched junction bases numbered 9, after V lost 11 bases and J lost 5 bases. The CDR3 is made up of 13 amino acids. Germline V gene lookup returns CDR1 SNHLY and CDR2 FYNNEI. For the CDR3, the DNA is TGTGCCGTCGAGGGGACTAGCGACCACGAGCAGTACTTC. Encoded protein: CAVEGTSDHEQYF.

The J gene is TRBJ2-5, the V gene TRBV6-1; a possible D gene is TRBD1 (6 bases). CDR1 MNHNS and CDR2 SASEGT come from the germline V gene. The CDR3 has 16 amino acids. The ends were cut back, 0 bases at V and 3 bases at J, with 14 bases in the middle. Here the CDR3 DNA reads TGTGCCAGCAGTGAAGCAGGGGCAGGGGTGAAAGAGACCCAGTACTTC. It specifies CASSEAGAGVKETQYF.

This clone was counted a few times. The chain uses TRBV9 and TRBJ2-7; possible D gene TRBD2, 5 bases. The length of the CDR3 is 12 residues. The V end lost 4 bases, the J end lost 2 bases, and 7 bases lay between the germline ends. Per the germline V gene, CDR1 is SGDLS and CDR2 is YYNGEE. The CDR3 spells CASSRGPYEQYF. For the CDR3, the DNA is TGTGCCAGCAGCCGCGGGCCCTACGAGCAGTACTTC.

This chain connects TRBV7-8 to TRBJ2-5; perhaps TRBD1 as D (6 bases). Germline V gives CDR1 SGHVS, CDR2 FQNEAQ. The CDR3 consists of 16 residues. Between the trimmed V and J ends, which lost 5 bases and 0 bases, there was a span of 16 bases. The CDR3 DNA sequence: TGTGCCAGCAGCCGAGACCGGGACAAGTACCAAGAGACCCAGTACTTC. Translation: CASSRDRDKYQETQYF.

V is TRBV18 and J is TRBJ2-5; 10 bases fit TRBD1. Per the germline V gene, CDR1 is KGHSH and CDR2 is LQKENI. Germline trimming cut 3 bases from V and 2 bases from J; bases unmatched to any gene: 6. The CDR3 totals 16 residues. The CDR3: CASSPGTGENQETQYF. CDR3 DNA sequence: TGTGCCAGCTCACCCGGGACAGGGGAGAATCAAGAGACCCAGTACTTC. The full variable domain, rest sourced from reference TRBV18 and TRBJ2-5, is NAGVMQNPRHLVRRRGQEARLRCSPMKGHSHVYWYRQLPEEGLKFMVYLQKENIIDESGMPKERFSAEFPKEGPSILRIQQVVRGDSAAYFCASSPGTGENQETQYFGPGTRLLVL.

This chain joins TRBV7-3 and TRBJ1-2, with D maybe TRBD1 (5 bases). V gave up 1 base and J gave up 5 bases, with 17 bases separating them. From germline, CDR1 is SGHTA and CDR2 FQGTGA. This CDR3 spans 16 amino acids. The CDR3 DNA reads as TGTGCCAGCAGCTTAAGCGGAGGGGCCTACGTATATGGCTACACCTTC. It yields the protein CASSLSGGAYVYGYTF. Together with reference TRBV7-3 and TRBJ1-2, the CDR3 gives the full variable domain: GAGVSQTPSNKVTEKGKYVELRCDPISGHTALYWYRQSLGQGPEFLIYFQGTGAADDSGLPNDRFFAVRPEGSVSTLKIQRTERGDSAVYLCASSLSGGAYVYGYTFGSGTRLTVV.

The chain employs TRBV5-1 and TRBJ2-7; D is undetermined. Germline CDR1 and CDR2: SGHRS and YFSETQ. The CDR3 is 13 residues long. V gave up 3 bases and J gave up 3 bases, with 10 bases separating them. The CDR3 loop is CASSSQAYYEQYF. DNA of the CDR3: TGCGCCAGCAGCTCCCAAGCCTACTACGAGCAGTACTTC.

This clone was detected a few times. The rearrangement joins TRBV10-3 to TRBJ2-1; TRBD2 matches at 7 bases. Germline V gene sequence: CDR1 ENHRY, CDR2 SYGVKD. This CDR3 contains 16 residues. The ends lost 1 base at V and 5 bases at J; junction bases unmatched: 8. This chain's CDR3 is CAISELTASGNNEQFF. The DNA of the CDR3 is TGTGCCATCAGTGAGTTAACGGCTAGCGGAAACAATGAGCAGTTCTTC.

This chain links TRBV9 with TRBJ2-7, with D maybe TRBD1 (5 bases). The CDR3 is 13 amino acids. Germline V gene sequence: CDR1 SGDLS, CDR2 YYNGEE. V shed 6 bases and J shed 3 bases, with 13 bases lying between them. The CDR3 region is CASNGPRDYEQYF. CDR3 DNA sequence: TGTGCCAGCAACGGCCCCAGGGACTACGAGCAGTACTTC.

The gene calls are TRBV4-1 and TRBJ2-7; D is undetermined. V was shortened by 0 bases and J by 0 bases, with 9 bases between the two germline ends. The CDR3 loop spans 15 amino acids. Germline assignment: CDR1 MGHRA and CDR2 YSYEKL. The CDR3 nucleotides are TGCGCCAGCAGCCAAGAGAGGCAAAGCTCCTACGAGCAGTACTTC. Translated, it gives CASSQERQSSYEQYF.

This sequence joins TRBV2 and TRBJ1-5, with TRBD1 identical over 11 bases. The germline V gene has CDR1 SNHLY and CDR2 FYNNEI. The CDR3 has 15 residues. J lost 7 bases, V lost 6 bases, and 8 bases had no gene match. CDR3 region: CASSAGQGAWQPQHF. The DNA of the CDR3 is TGTGCCAGCAGCGCCGGACAGGGGGCCTGGCAGCCCCAGCATTTT.

The chain recombines TRBV7-9 with TRBJ2-7, with a possible D match to TRBD2 (5 bases). Germline V gene data show CDR1 as SEHNR and CDR2 as FQNEAQ (reference sequence). The V and J ends lost 2 bases and 5 bases respectively, with 13 bases between them. The CDR3 contains 14 residues. The CDR3 loop reads CASSLTGNPDEQYF. CDR3 nucleotide sequence: TGTGCCAGCAGCTTAACGGGGAATCCCGACGAGCAGTACTTC. The full variable domain, in which reference TRBV7-9 and TRBJ2-7 provide the parts outside the CDR3, is DTGVSQNPRHKITKRGQNVTFRCDPISEHNRLYWYRQTLGQGPEFLTYFQNEAQLEKSRLLSDRFSAERPKGSFSTLEIQRTEQGDSAMYLCASSLTGNPDEQYFGPGTRLTVT.

The V and J genes are TRBV27 and TRBJ1-1; no firm D call. Germline CDR1 is MNHEY and CDR2 is SMNVEV (reference sequence). V was pared by 2 bases and J by 0 bases, with 4 bases between. This CDR3 spans 13 amino acids. Written as DNA, the CDR3 is TGTGCCAGCAGTTTAGCGATGAACACTGAAGCTTTCTTT. Protein product: CASSLAMNTEAFF.

The chain carries TRBV12-5 and TRBJ1-4, with 7 bases lining up with TRBD1. CDR3 length equals 16 residues. The V gene's germline CDR1 is LGHNT and CDR2 FRNRAP. Germline trimming cut 3 bases from V and 7 bases from J; bases unmatched to any gene: 11. Here the CDR3 DNA reads TGTGCTAGTGGTTTCTCCCCCGACAGGGCTGGTGAAAAACTGTTTTTT. Protein product: CASGFSPDRAGEKLFF.

The chain carries TRBV19 and TRBJ2-3; 7 positions match TRBD2. CDR1 is LNHDA and CDR2 is SQIVND in the germline V gene (reference sequence). The trim removed 3 bases at V and 6 bases at J, leaving 3 bases unmatched. The CDR3 sequence is 13 residues long. CDR3 sequence: CASSIAGVDTQYF. DNA of the CDR3: TGTGCCAGTAGTATCGCGGGAGTGGATACGCAGTATTTT.

The genes are TRBV6-5 and TRBJ1-2, with 7 bases fitting TRBD1. Germline V CDR1 and CDR2: MNHEY, SVGAGI. The CDR3 totals 13 residues. The J segment lost 4 bases and the V segment lost 6 bases, leaving 5 bases of the junction unmatched. CDR3 protein: CASRGQAFYGYTF. In DNA, the CDR3 is TGTGCCAGCAGAGGACAGGCCTTCTATGGCTACACCTTC.

This clone came up once. This chain joins TRBV30 and TRBJ2-7, with D possibly being TRBD2 (5 bases). From germline, CDR1 is GTSNPN and CDR2 SVGIG (reference sequence). The length of the CDR3 is 12 residues. Trimming stripped 4 bases from V and 7 bases from J, with 14 bases between. The DNA of the CDR3 is TGTGCCTGGAATTTGGGAGCAGGAGAGCAGTACTTC. Translation: CAWNLGAGEQYF.

The sample holds a few counts of this clone. This chain links TRBV7-3 with TRBJ2-1; D perhaps matches TRBD2 (6 bases). V lost 1 base and J 8 bases, leaving 15 bases between the germline ends. Germline loops: CDR1 SGHTA, CDR2 FQGTGA. This CDR3 spans 15 amino acids. CDR3 coding DNA: TGTGCCAGCAGCTTAAAAGGAGGGTGGGAAGATGAGCAGTTCTTC. It yields the protein CASSLKGGWEDEQFF.

The CDR3 DNA follows: TGCGCCAGCAGCTCGGACAGCTACGAGCAGTACTTC. It translates to CASSSDSYEQYF. V gene TRBV5-1 combines with J gene TRBJ2-7, with D maybe TRBD1 (6 bases). CDR1 is SGHRS, CDR2 YFSETQ, per germline. Trimming left V 3 bases short and J 3 bases short, with 7 bases between. This CDR3 is built from 12 residues.